The next 32 T cell receptor beta chains were all read from a single sample in a study of blood T cells in healthy people across ages. Combining a sample-barcoded 5' primer with a J-beta primer mix, a second PCR ran for about 7 to 12 cycles. TCRdb ran MiXCR on the 5' RACE reads and lists one entry per CDR3 protein. The table shows about 1.8 million distinct CDR3 sequences, with roughly 50% occurring only once. Sequences were obtained from blood. These receptors were taken from a woman between 40 and 55 years old in good health.

In this sample, this clonotype turned up a few times. The chain carries TRBV12-3 or TRBV12-4 and TRBJ2-7; 7 bases agree with TRBD1. The CDR3 is made up of 13 amino acids. The V segment lost 6 bases and the J segment 2 bases; nucleotides outside the gene matches: 4. The CDR3 nucleotides are TGTGCCAGCAGCGACAGGGACACCTACGAGCAGTACTTC. Amino acid sequence: CASSDRDTYEQYF.

The chain uses TRBV27 and TRBJ2-7; D may be TRBD2 (5 bases). Trimming stripped 6 bases from V and 2 bases from J, with 17 bases between. This CDR3 is built from 15 residues. Germline lookup yields CDR1 MNHEY and CDR2 SMNVEV (reference sequence). The CDR3, as DNA: TGTGCCAGCAGCCCTTCGGAGCGGAGGACCTACGAGCAGTACTTC. Translating gives CASSPSERRTYEQYF.

This chain uses TRBV18 with TRBJ2-5; D is perhaps TRBD1 (6 bases). V lost 8 bases and J lost 1, with 11 bases in between. The CDR3 extends over 13 amino acids. Germline V gives CDR1 KGHSH, CDR2 LQKENI. The CDR3 DNA reads as TGTGCCAGCCCACGGACAGTCCAAGAGACCCAGTACTTC. Its protein product is CASPRTVQETQYF.

The V and J genes are TRBV20-1 and TRBJ2-6; no definite D call. V lost 1 base, J lost 2 bases, and 6 bases lay in between. Germline lookup yields CDR1 DFQATT and CDR2 SNEGSKA (reference sequence). This CDR3 has 14 residues. The CDR3 here is CSARVAAGANVLTF. CDR3 DNA sequence: TGCAGTGCTAGAGTGGCTGCTGGGGCCAACGTCCTGACTTTC.

The chain has TRBV6-2 or TRBV6-3 and TRBJ2-1; a weak D match, TRBD2 (6 bases). This CDR3 is 16 amino acids long. The germline V gene encodes CDR1 MNHEY and CDR2 SVGEGT. Trimming shortened V by 6 bases and J by 8 bases, and 23 bases separated the two germline ends. The CDR3 loop is CASRLPQGGAVDEQFF. The CDR3 nucleotides are TGTGCCAGCAGACTCCCGCAGGGAGGTGCGGTTGATGAGCAGTTCTTC.

V and J are TRBV28 and TRBJ2-1; TRBD1 matches at 9 bases. Germline CDR1 and CDR2: MDHEN and SYDVKM. V was pared by 3 bases and J by 10 bases, with 7 bases of the junction left unmatched. CDR3 size: 14 residues. CDR3 protein: CASSFGQGLFEQFF. CDR3 in DNA: TGTGCCAGCAGTTTCGGACAGGGGTTATTCGAGCAGTTCTTC. Drawing the rest from reference TRBV28 and TRBJ2-1, the complete variable domain is DVKVTQSSRYLVKRTGEKVFLECVQDMDHENMFWYRQDPGLGLRLIYFSYDVKMKEKGDIPEGYSVSREKKERFSLILESASTNQTSMYLCASSFGQGLFEQFFGPGTRLTVL.

This sequence joins TRBV28 and TRBJ2-3, with 8 bases matching TRBD2. CDR3 size: 15 residues. Germline CDR1 MDHEN, CDR2 SYDVKM. V dropped 4 bases and J dropped 3; count of bases not matched to a gene: 6. The CDR3 sequence is CASSWPTSGTDTQYF. CDR3 in DNA: TGTGCCAGCAGTTGGCCTACTAGCGGTACAGATACGCAGTATTTT.

This clonotype has more than one count but fewer than ten. The V gene is TRBV9, the J gene TRBJ2-1, with D maybe TRBD2 (5 bases). V lost 3 bases, J lost 8 bases, and 12 bases lay in between. Germline V gives CDR1 SGDLS, CDR2 YYNGEE. The CDR3 spans 13 residues. This CDR3 is CASSAQDGDEQFF. The CDR3 bases are TGTGCCAGCAGCGCTCAAGACGGGGATGAGCAGTTCTTC.

The chain uses TRBV7-2 and TRBJ2-4; D possibly corresponds to TRBD2 (5 bases). Germline V gene sequence: CDR1 SGHTA, CDR2 FQGNSA. This CDR3 is 15 amino acids long. The ends were cut back, 4 bases at V and 2 bases at J, with 12 bases in the middle. The chain's CDR3 is CASSSARGTKNIQYF. CDR3 DNA: TGTGCCAGCAGCTCAGCCCGGGGAACCAAAAACATTCAGTACTTC.

The J gene is TRBJ2-1, the V gene TRBV27; tentatively, D is TRBD1 (6 bases). The CDR3 runs 15 residues. CDR1 MNHEY and CDR2 SMNVEV come from the germline V gene (reference sequence). The V end lost 5 bases, the J end lost 7 bases, and 18 bases lay between the germline ends. The DNA of the CDR3 is TGTGCCAGCAGTCCCACAGGCAGGGGCAAGAATGAGCAGTTCTTC. This codes for CASSPTGRGKNEQFF.

The chain is built from TRBV11-1 and TRBJ1-4, with TRBD1 matching over 9 bases. The germline CDR1 and CDR2 sequences are SGHAT and FQDESV (reference sequence). The CDR3 covers 14 residues. The ends lost 5 bases at V and 8 bases at J; junction bases unmatched: 6. The CDR3 loop reads CASSRGTGTEKLFF. In DNA form, the CDR3 reads TGTGCCAGCAGCCGCGGGACAGGGACCGAAAAACTGTTTTTT.

The sample holds a few counts of this clonotype. The V gene is TRBV7-2, the J gene TRBJ1-2, with 10 bases fitting TRBD1. The CDR3 totals 14 residues. Germline CDR1 is SGHTA and CDR2 is FQGNSA. Losses at the gene ends were 5 bases for V and 7 bases for J; bases not matched to a gene: 7. The CDR3 DNA follows: TGTGCCAGCAGCGCCACCGGGACAGGGGTTGGCTACACCTTC. Its protein product is CASSATGTGVGYTF. Supplemented by reference TRBV7-2 and TRBJ1-2, the full variable domain reads GAGVSQSPSNKVTEKGKDVELRCDPISGHTALYWYRQSLGQGLEFLIYFQGNSAPDKSGLPSDRFSAERTGGSVSTLTIQRTQQEDSAVYLCASSATGTGVGYTFGSGTRLTVV.

The V and J genes are TRBV11-2 and TRBJ2-1, with D possibly TRBD1 on 6 matching bases. The end of the DNA is better explained by TRBJ2-7, so the J call may be wrong. This CDR3 region has 16 residues. Germline V gene lookup returns CDR1 SGHAT and CDR2 FQNNGV. CDR3 in DNA: TGTGCCAGCAGCTTAGGGGTACAGGGCGCATCCTACGAGCAGTACTTC. It yields the protein CASSLGVQGASYEQYF.

The chain has TRBV13 and TRBJ1-2; D is uncertain. Deletions cut 6 bases from V and 6 bases from J, with 14 bases between. Germline CDR1 and CDR2: PRHDT and FYEKMQ (reference sequence). CDR3 length: 13 amino acids. The CDR3 DNA follows: TGTGCCAGCAGTAAAGGGCGTCTCGATGGCTACACCTTC. It yields the protein CASSKGRLDGYTF.

The sample holds a few counts of this clonotype. The rearrangement links TRBV20-1 to TRBJ1-2; D remains unclear. This CDR3 comprises 12 residues. V dropped 5 bases and J dropped 2 bases, with 9 bases sitting between them. From germline, CDR1 is DFQATT and CDR2 SNEGSKA (reference sequence). Here the CDR3 reads CSAADTNYGYTF. As DNA, the CDR3 is TGCAGTGCTGCAGATACAAACTATGGCTACACCTTC.

The V and J genes are TRBV20-1 and TRBJ2-6; 7 nucleotides align to TRBD1. The V gene end was trimmed by 3 bases and the J gene end by 0 bases; junction bases not matched to a gene: 11. The V gene's germline CDR1 is DFQATT and CDR2 SNEGSKA (reference sequence). The CDR3 runs to 18 residues. For the CDR3, the DNA is TGCAGTGCTAGGACGAACCCGGGACAGCCCTCTGGGGCCAACGTCCTGACTTTC. Its translation: CSARTNPGQPSGANVLTF.

As concerns this clonotype: Just one base apart from a much larger clone, this may be a read error. The V call is TRBV7-2, the J call TRBJ2-5, with a tentative D call TRBD2 (5 bases). This CDR3 is 15 amino acids long. Germline V gene data show CDR1 as SGHTA and CDR2 as FQGNSA. The CDR3 loop reads CAGSLVSVSQETQYF. CDR3 sequence (DNA): TGTGCCGGCAGCTTAGTTAGCGTGAGCCAAGAGACCCAGTACTTC.

The chain combines TRBV29-1 with TRBJ2-3; 9 bases align to TRBD1. V lost 5 bases and J lost 5; bases outside the gene matches: 5. The germline CDR1 and CDR2 sequences are SQVTM and ANQGSEA. The CDR3 is 13 amino acids. The CDR3 DNA sequence: TGCAGCGTTTTACAGGGGGCGAAAGATACGCAGTATTTT. Residues: CSVLQGAKDTQYF.

The chain links TRBV11-3 to TRBJ2-1; D possibly matches TRBD1 or TRBD2 (10 bases each). From germline, CDR1 is SGHNT and CDR2 YENEEA. V shed 5 bases and J shed 3 bases, with 17 bases lying between them. The CDR3 runs 16 residues. CDR3 nucleotides: TGTGCCAGCAGCACTAGCGGGACAGGGGACTACAATGAGCAGTTCTTC. Translation gives CASSTSGTGDYNEQFF.

Points on this clonotype: Relative to the germline gene, one junction end is altered; a read error may explain this. This rearrangement joins TRBV28 to TRBJ2-1; tentatively, D is TRBD1 (7 bases). Germline CDR1 reads MDHEN; CDR2 reads SYDVKM. The CDR3 extends over 15 amino acids. CDR3 sequence: CASSLVSGGRNEQFF. The CDR3 bases are TGCGCCAGCAGCTTGGTGTCAGGGGGGAGGAATGAGCAGTTCTTC.

This chain links TRBV11-2 with TRBJ2-4; 7 bases are shared with TRBD1. CDR3 length: 16 amino acids. The junction had 6 bases not matched to a gene; V was cut back by 1 base and J by 3 bases. Germline CDR1 and CDR2: SGHAT and FQNNGV. The CDR3 region has the DNA TGTGCCAGCAGCTTAGGAAGGGGGCAGGTCAAAAACATTCAGTACTTC. Its protein product is CASSLGRGQVKNIQYF.

The chain recombines TRBV6-5 with TRBJ2-4; TRBD2 agrees at 12 bases. The end of the DNA fits TRBJ2-7 better, so the J call may be wrong. This CDR3 spans 14 amino acids. The germline gives CDR1 MNHEY, CDR2 SVGAGI. This CDR3 reads CASRTGLAGYEQYF. CDR3 coding DNA: TGTGCCAGCAGAACGGGACTAGCGGGTTACGAGCAGTACTTC.

The rearrangement links TRBV5-1 to TRBJ2-3; 7 bases fit TRBD2. The CDR3 is made up of 14 amino acids. CDR1 and CDR2 from the germline V gene are SGHRS and YFSETQ. The V segment lost 7 bases and the J segment 1 base; nucleotides outside the gene matches: 6. In DNA form, the CDR3 reads TGCGCCAGCCGTACTAGCGATGGCACAGATACGCAGTATTTT. It is translated as CASRTSDGTDTQYF.

The genes are TRBV6-5 and TRBJ2-7, with D perhaps TRBD1 (5 bases). Germline values: CDR1 MNHEY, CDR2 SVGAGI. The CDR3 runs to 17 residues. V lost 1 base and J 0 bases, leaving 16 bases between the germline ends. The CDR3, as DNA: TGTGCCAGCAGTTACTTTTCTCGGACAAGTAGCTCCTACGAGCAGTACTTC. It translates to CASSYFSRTSSSYEQYF.

This clonotype was found a few times. The chain couples TRBV6-2 or TRBV6-3 to TRBJ2-1, with D possibly matching TRBD2 (5 bases). The CDR3 length is 15 residues. With 0 bases removed from V and 6 bases from J, the gap between germline ends came to 12 bases. Germline lookup yields CDR1 MNHEY and CDR2 SVGEGT. The CDR3 nucleotides read TGTGCCAGCAGTTACTCCGCCCCCCGGGGCAATGAGCAGTTCTTC. Translating gives CASSYSAPRGNEQFF.

V and J are TRBV28 and TRBJ2-3; D is perhaps TRBD2 (6 bases). Germline lookup yields CDR1 MDHEN and CDR2 SYDVKM. This CDR3 has 14 residues. V was trimmed by 6 bases and J by 2 bases, leaving 12 bases between them. The CDR3 loop reads CASRYGTPTDTQYF. The CDR3 bases are TGTGCCAGCAGGTACGGGACTCCCACAGATACGCAGTATTTT. Full variable domain (remainder filled in from reference TRBV28 and TRBJ2-3): DVKVTQSSRYLVKRTGEKVFLECVQDMDHENMFWYRQDPGLGLRLIYFSYDVKMKEKGDIPEGYSVSREKKERFSLILESASTNQTSMYLCASRYGTPTDTQYFGPGTRLTVL.

This clonotype was seen only a few times. The genes are TRBV12-3 or TRBV12-4 and TRBJ2-5; D could derive from TRBD1 or TRBD2 (5 bases each). Deletions cut 4 bases from V and 2 bases from J, with 14 bases between. The CDR3 contains 15 residues. CDR3 sequence: CASSSAGAPQETQYF. CDR3 nucleotides: TGTGCCAGCAGTTCGGCCGGGGCCCCGCAAGAGACCCAGTACTTC.

The rearrangement uses TRBV20-1 and TRBJ2-5; D is perhaps TRBD1 (5 bases). The germline CDR1 and CDR2 sequences are DFQATT and SNEGSKA (reference sequence). The CDR3 is made up of 15 amino acids. Deletions cut 4 bases from V and 1 base from J, with 16 bases between. The CDR3 is CSAKGWIQGQETQYF. In DNA form, the CDR3 reads TGCAGTGCTAAGGGTTGGATCCAGGGCCAAGAGACCCAGTACTTC.

This clonotype showed up just once. Given a much more abundant clone one base away, this may be a read error. The chain uses TRBV29-1 and TRBJ2-5; 9 bases agree with TRBD1. The J call is uncertain, as TRBJ2-1 better fits the DNA end. This CDR3 spans 14 amino acids. The germline CDR1 and CDR2 sequences are SQVTM and ANQGSEA. CDR3 sequence: CSVLGTGSQETQFF. As DNA, the CDR3 is TGCAGCGTCCTTGGGACAGGGAGCCAAGAGACCCAGTTCTTC.

This clonotype has a handful of counts. A single base separates this from a much larger clone, so it may be a read error. This chain uses TRBV6-5 with TRBJ1-2, with a tentative D call TRBD1 (6 bases). The V gene's germline CDR1 is MNHEY and CDR2 SVGAGI. The CDR3 consists of 13 residues. V was shortened by 2 bases and J by 3 bases, with 7 bases between the two germline ends. In DNA, the CDR3 is TGTGCCAGCAGTTACGGGGGGCACTATGGCTACACCTTC. Its translation: CASSYGGHYGYTF.

V gene TRBV20-1 combines with J gene TRBJ1-6; 8 bases agree with TRBD1. Germline CDR1 is DFQATT and CDR2 is SNEGSKA (reference sequence). V gave up 0 bases and J gave up 4 bases; unmatched junction bases: 5. CDR3 length equals 16 residues. The CDR3 protein is CSAREGTGPYNSPLHF. The CDR3 nucleotides read TGCAGTGCTAGAGAGGGGACAGGCCCGTATAATTCACCCCTCCACTTT.

V is TRBV12-3 or TRBV12-4 and J is TRBJ2-1, with D unclear. V was clipped by 3 bases and J by 8 bases, with 11 bases between them. This CDR3 contains 13 residues. CDR3 protein: CASSFGTNDEQFF. The DNA for the CDR3 is TGTGCCAGCAGTTTTGGCACCAACGATGAGCAGTTCTTC.